This T cell receptor beta chain stems from a study of blood T cell repertoires in COVID-19. The germline V gene encodes CDR1 GTSNPN and CDR2 SVGIG (reference sequence). The CDR3 loop spans 16 amino acids. V dropped 5 bases and J dropped 4 bases, with 23 bases sitting between them. Per the original methods: Estimates of nucleated cell counts were drawn from the amplification of reference gene primers. The method was immunoSEQ multiplex PCR; TCRdb's version includes in-frame clones alone and lacks a portion of them. V and J calls and clone size are as listed in that table; D and trimming were resolved from the DNA. Found here are some 100,000 clones, 88% of them singletons; the top ten hold 6.5%.

The chain links TRBV30 to TRBJ1-2, with D perhaps TRBD1 (5 bases). The material sequenced was peripheral blood. The receptor comes from an older woman with acute or convalescent COVID-19. The CDR3 DNA reads TGTGCCTGGGAACTCCGAGTTCTGGGCGGGGGCTATGGCTACACCTTC. It translates to CAWELRVLGGGYGYTF.